This record concerns one T cell receptor (beta chain) sequence. This receptor's antigen is unknown. No quality values exist for individual bases; no much larger clone is one base distant. TCR CDR3 regions were amplified from genomic DNA by multiplex PCR using the deep immunoSEQ assay. Extracted genomic DNA from each cell subset was spread evenly across all wells of several immunoSEQ 96-well plates, with each plate serving as a replicate. Each replicate PCR for sorted subsets received about 210 ng genomic DNA, equal to roughly 33,000 T cell genomes. Purified libraries were measured with a Qubit 3.0 fluorometer, size-checked on a Bioanalyzer 2100, and measured again with the KAPA Library Quantification kit. Every immunoSEQ 96-well plate was sequenced on a separate single-read 150-cycle Illumina NextSeq 550 flow cell. The source study handled its data this way. Because the immunoSEQ output held only junctional sequences and lacked quality scores, the filtering could not match the filtering applied to full-length reads. To assign V/J genes and CDR3, sequences were annotated using PyIR, a Python wrapper for IgBLAST v1.9, with IMGT germline references. Reads with weak V/J assignments (E-value above 1e-6), missing CDR3, stop codons, out-of-frame junctions, or ambiguous translated residues were removed. A V3J clonotype was defined by an identical inferred V gene, J gene, and CDR3 amino acid sequence. The percentage overlap between two repertoires was calculated by dividing the number of shared unique clonotypes by the size of the smaller repertoire. Richness of each repertoire was evaluated using RTK rarefaction, the Chao1 estimator, and Recon v2.1 estimates of unobserved clonotypes. For all TCRbeta clonotypes obtained by the gDNA method from a handful of donors, generation probabilities were computed with OLGA. As stored in TCRdb, this immuneACCESS dataset retains in-frame rearrangements with V and J assigned. A fraction of the clones does not appear; measured against another copy, unresolved V genes explain less than half of the discrepancy, and the remainder lacks a known reason. D and trimming come from the DNA, and the V and J calls and clone size come from that table. Across this sample there are 2 million to 2.5 million clones, with over 85% seen only once. The top ten clonotypes cover 0.39% of the sample.

The donors were healthy, HIV-negative adults who had no recently reported acute infections or vaccinations. Every donor was a Caucasian adult residing in Nashville, Tennessee, USA. CD4+ T cells were enriched by magnetic negative selection, after which naive cells were positively selected on CD45RA and the negative fraction was taken as the memory subset. After blood collection by leukapheresis, PBMCs were isolated using Ficoll-Histopaque density gradient centrifugation and then cryopreserved in the vapor phase of liquid nitrogen. Analytical flow cytometry was used to check the purity and quantity of every magnetically sorted T cell population. Genomic DNA was isolated from every sorted fraction and measured by UV absorbance on a Nanodrop 2000c. The sample originates from a study of shared clonotypes between healthy human individuals (dated by TCRdb to 2020 to 2022). Background for the entire study: The cohort comprised a couple of women and a few men aged 18 to 49 years. For each donor, CD4 naive and CD4 memory were each given three plates, CD8 naive was given two plates, and CD8 memory was given one plate. To estimate repertoire size and how much clonotype sharing occurs between individuals, the study deeply sequenced the blood TCR repertoires of five healthy adults. Different laboratories and diverse techniques were used to prepare libraries and sequence TCR repertoires, to increase sequencing depth and limit assay-specific biases. Each donor's leukapheresis produced roughly between roughly 0.85 and 10 billion PBMCs. Points the paper makes about the study in general: Incomplete sequencing was indicated by rarefaction of sorted-subset datasets, despite the large sequencing depth. Sampling was restricted to blood, and TCR repertoires in tissue are likely to differ from TCR repertoires in blood. The small number of donors limited the genetic and exposure-history diversity represented. Pairwise subsampling led to the expectation that sequencing depth would affect the degree of clonotype sharing among donors. When several donors were compared, the shared fraction of clonotypes was about 5% for naive CD4, 3% to 4% for naive CD8, about 2.4% for memory CD4, and less than 0.5% for memory CD8. Naive subsets generally had larger estimated clonotype richness than memory subsets. Compared with non-shared clonotypes, clonotypes shared by all four sorted-subset donors had higher generation probabilities.

V lost 2 bases and J lost 1 base, and the count of bases not matched to a germline gene is 16. CDR1 is given as MDHEN and CDR2 as SYDVKM, both from the germline V gene. The CDR3 goes from the cysteine to the phenylalanine over 19 residues. Only the CDR3 region is kept as DNA, spanning 57 bases read in frame from base 1. Input material: naive CD4+ T cells from PBMCs. In the paper's terms, the cell subset or site label means: CD45RA+ positively selected. The receptor chain draws on TRBV28 and TRBJ1-1; TRBD1 matches 7 bases in the middle. This receptor was obtained from a man between 18 and 29 years old in good health. Some clones in this sample may be carry-over from other donors' samples. The nucleotide sequence is given as TGTGCCAGCAGTTTAATTCCACAGGGGATGAATAGCGGGAACACTGAAGCTTTCTTT. This sequence encodes CASSLIPQGMNSGNTEAFF.